These 30 T cell receptor beta chains were sequenced from one sample in a study of CD8+ T cells in alopecia areata. This sample's treatment: oral pan-JAK inhibitor, 5-10 mg twice daily. cDNA reverse transcribed from extracted RNA served as the sequencing template. Assay: immunoSEQ multiplex PCR; the TCRdb copy retains only in-frame clones and omits some. Here the sample spans under 200,000 clones, about two thirds being singletons. Sequencing was performed on CD4+ T cells sorted from blood, taken at week 4, from a patient treated with tofacitinib. The receptors derive from a human donor with alopecia areata.

The chain's CDR3 is CASSPRVGGQPQHF. The CDR3 region has the DNA TGTGCCAGCAGCCCTCGGGTTGGAGGTCAGCCCCAGCATTTT. The rearrangement uses TRBV11-2 and TRBJ1-5; D remains unclear. The CDR3 has 14 residues. V was trimmed by 5 bases and J by 6 bases, leaving 14 bases between them. Germline CDR1 is SGHAT and CDR2 is FQNNGV.

This chain links TRBV5-1 with TRBJ2-1; a weak D match, TRBD2 (5 bases). Per the germline V gene, CDR1 is SGHRS and CDR2 is YFSETQ. The CDR3 sequence is 16 residues long. The V end lost 4 bases, the J end lost 8 bases, and 22 bases lay between the germline ends. The CDR3 reads CASSHPWAGDQDEQFF. CDR3 nucleotides: TGCGCCAGCAGCCATCCGTGGGCGGGCGACCAAGATGAGCAGTTCTTC.

This clone was observed a single time. The chain combines TRBV30 with TRBJ1-6, with D hard to call. This CDR3 contains 13 residues. The V and J ends lost 5 bases and 8 bases respectively, with 13 bases between them. Germline lookup yields CDR1 GTSNPN and CDR2 SVGIG (reference sequence). CDR3 protein: CAWGDWRDSPLHF. The DNA for the CDR3 is TGTGCCTGGGGAGACTGGAGAGATTCACCCCTCCACTTT. Full variable domain (rest looked up from reference TRBV30 and TRBJ1-6): SQTIHQWPATLVQPVGSPLSLECTVEGTSNPNLYWYRQAAGRGLQLLFYSVGIGQISSEVPQNLSASRPQDRQFILSSKKLLLSDSGFYLCAWGDWRDSPLHFGNGTRLTVT.

This clone was counted between two and nine times. The chain has TRBV18 and TRBJ2-1; D gene unclear. The CDR3 has 11 amino acids. Germline V CDR1 and CDR2: KGHSH, LQKENI. V lost 6 bases to trimming and J lost 9 bases, with 9 bases between them. CDR3 loop: CASSAPGEQFF. In nucleotides, the CDR3 is TGTGCCAGCTCGGCCCCGGGTGAGCAGTTCTTC.

The rearrangement uses TRBV29-1 and TRBJ2-2, with 7 bases fitting TRBD2. The CDR3 consists of 13 residues. Germline-derived CDR1 and CDR2 are SQVTM and ANQGSEA. CDR3 region: CSAGELNTGELFF. The CDR3 DNA sequence: TGCAGTGCGGGGGAACTGAACACCGGGGAGCTGTTTTTT.

This chain links TRBV19 with TRBJ1-5; 7 nucleotides match TRBD1. The CDR3 sequence is 16 residues long. With 3 bases clipped from V and 0 bases from J, the junction kept 5 bases outside the gene matches. Germline CDR1 and CDR2: LNHDA and SQIVND (reference sequence). CDR3 protein: CASSIAQGDSNQPQHF. Written as DNA, the CDR3 is TGTGCCAGTAGTATCGCCCAGGGGGATAGCAATCAGCCCCAGCATTTT.

This chain joins TRBV19 and TRBJ1-2; D is ambiguous. Germline CDR1 LNHDA, CDR2 SQIVND (reference sequence). The CDR3 extends over 15 amino acids. Trimming cost V 5 bases and J 7 bases, with 20 bases left between them. The CDR3 region has the DNA TGTGCCAGTAGTGGCCGTAGAGGACTTGGCGCTGGCTACACCTTC. Amino acids: CASSGRRGLGAGYTF.

This chain connects TRBV18 to TRBJ2-1, with D perhaps being TRBD1 or TRBD2 (6 bases each). Germline CDR1 and CDR2: KGHSH and LQKENI. V was trimmed by 3 bases and J by 0 bases, leaving 15 bases between them. This CDR3 is built from 17 residues. CDR3 amino acids: CASSPRRGGISYNEQFF. The CDR3 nucleotides read TGTGCCAGCTCACCCAGACGAGGGGGGATCTCCTACAATGAGCAGTTCTTC.

The rearrangement joins TRBV9 to TRBJ2-6; the match to TRBD1 covers 7 bases. The V gene end was trimmed by 4 bases and the J gene end by 0 bases; junction bases not matched to a gene: 13. The CDR3 length is 19 residues. The germline CDR1 and CDR2 sequences are SGDLS and YYNGEE. The CDR3 protein is CASSSRGSGQISGANVLTF. The CDR3 bases are TGTGCCAGCAGCTCCAGGGGGAGTGGCCAGATCTCTGGGGCCAACGTCCTGACTTTC. Based on the CDR3 plus reference TRBV9 and TRBJ2-6, the full variable domain is DSGVTQTPKHLITATGQRVTLRCSPRSGDLSVYWYQQSLDQGLQFLIQYYNGEERAKGNILERFSAQQFPDLHSELNLSSLELGDSALYFCASSSRGSGQISGANVLTFGAGSRLTVL.

In nucleotides, the CDR3 is TGTGCCATCAGAGAGACCAGGGGGCAGACTGAAGCTTTCTTT. Its protein product is CAIRETRGQTEAFF. This sequence joins TRBV10-3 and TRBJ1-1; 8 nucleotides align to TRBD1. This CDR3 has 14 residues. Germline loops: CDR1 ENHRY, CDR2 SYGVKD. J was trimmed by 5 bases and V by 6 bases; bases with no gene match: 8.

V usage is TRBV11-2 and J usage is TRBJ2-1; a possible D gene is TRBD2 (5 bases). The CDR3 is 14 amino acids. The germline V and J ends were trimmed by 4 bases and 4 bases, with 11 bases remaining between them. Looked up from germline, CDR1 is SGHAT and CDR2 is FQNNGV. The DNA for the CDR3 is TGTGCCAGCAGCTCCGGGATACTATACAATGAGCAGTTCTTC. This gives the protein CASSSGILYNEQFF.

V gene TRBV29-1 combines with J gene TRBJ1-2; a weak D match, TRBD1 (5 bases). The CDR3 runs 11 residues. Germline CDR1 is SQVTM and CDR2 is ANQGSEA. Trimming took off 3 bases at V and 8 bases at J, with 10 bases between the two ends. CDR3 sequence: CSVDQGKGYTF. The CDR3 bases are TGCAGCGTTGATCAGGGCAAGGGCTACACCTTC. The whole variable domain, remainder taken from reference TRBV29-1 and TRBJ1-2, is SAVISQKPSRDICQRGTSLTIQCQVDSQVTMMFWYRQQPGQSLTLIATANQGSEATYESGFVIDKFPISRPNLTFSTLTVSNMSPEDSSIYLCSVDQGKGYTFGSGTRLTVV.

The chain recombines TRBV29-1 with TRBJ2-7; 11 bases match TRBD1. The CDR3 totals 14 residues. The germline CDR1 and CDR2 sequences are SQVTM and ANQGSEA. The ends lost 1 base at V and 4 bases at J; junction bases unmatched: 3. CDR3 DNA: TGCAGCGTTGAAGCCGGGACAGGGGGATACGAGCAGTACTTC. It encodes CSVEAGTGGYEQYF.

This clone was counted only a few times. The gene calls are TRBV29-1 and TRBJ2-1; D could derive from TRBD1 or TRBD2 (5 bases each). This CDR3 comprises 14 residues. The germline V gene has CDR1 SQVTM and CDR2 ANQGSEA. V lost 7 bases, J lost 0 bases, and 13 bases lay in between. The CDR3 spells CSGGTASSYNEQFF. The DNA of the CDR3 is TGCAGCGGGGGGACCGCGAGCTCCTACAATGAGCAGTTCTTC.

The J gene is TRBJ2-4, the V gene TRBV29-1; no definite D call. This CDR3 has 13 amino acids. The germline V gene encodes CDR1 SQVTM and CDR2 ANQGSEA. V was trimmed by 4 bases and J by 1 base, leaving 8 bases between them. The CDR3 nucleotides read TGCAGCGTTGTAACCTGGGCCAAAAACATTCAGTACTTC. Its translation is CSVVTWAKNIQYF.

J is TRBJ1-4 and V is TRBV19, with D maybe TRBD1 (5 bases). This CDR3 region has 15 residues. Trimming stripped 4 bases from V and 12 bases from J, with 21 bases between. CDR1 is LNHDA, CDR2 SQIVND, per germline (reference sequence). The CDR3: CASSTGTTPLAELFF. CDR3 sequence (DNA): TGTGCCAGTAGTACCGGGACGACGCCCTTAGCCGAACTGTTTTTT.

The chain links TRBV5-1 to TRBJ2-2; TRBD1 aligns across 9 bases. The length of the CDR3 is 15 residues. J gave up 3 bases and V 4 bases, and 4 bases lay outside the gene matches. CDR1 SGHRS and CDR2 YFSETQ come from the germline V gene. The DNA for the CDR3 is TGCGCCAGCAGCCCTCGGACAGGGGACACCGGGGAGCTGTTTTTT. This sequence encodes CASSPRTGDTGELFF.

This clone was seen a few times. The gene calls are TRBV27 and TRBJ2-5, with D unclear. Trimming took off 5 bases at V and 1 base at J, with 8 bases between the two ends. Germline CDR1 reads MNHEY; CDR2 reads SMNVEV (reference sequence). The CDR3 covers 13 residues. In DNA, the CDR3 is TGTGCCAGCAGTGAGAATGGCCAAGAGACCCAGTACTTC. This translates into CASSENGQETQYF.

This clone was observed a single time. This CDR3 reads CASSAGTYNEQFF. The CDR3 DNA follows: TGTGCCAGCAGCGCGGGCACCTACAATGAGCAGTTCTTC. The chain joins TRBV9 to TRBJ2-1, with D unclear. The CDR3 covers 13 residues. The ends were cut back, 3 bases at V and 2 bases at J, with 6 bases in the middle. CDR1 and CDR2 (germline): SGDLS, YYNGEE. The whole variable domain, filled in from reference TRBV9 and TRBJ2-1, reads DSGVTQTPKHLITATGQRVTLRCSPRSGDLSVYWYQQSLDQGLQFLIQYYNGEERAKGNILERFSAQQFPDLHSELNLSSLELGDSALYFCASSAGTYNEQFFGPGTRLTVL.

This clone has just a few counts. The sample contains more than one DNA sequence encoding this CDR3. V gene TRBV29-1 combines with J gene TRBJ1-2; possibly TRBD1 for D (6 bases). V lost 3 bases to trimming and J lost 4 bases, with 6 bases between them. Germline-derived CDR1 and CDR2 are SQVTM and ANQGSEA. This CDR3 has 11 residues. CDR3 sequence: CSVDRGYGYTF. The CDR3 nucleotides read TGCAGCGTTGACAGGGGCTATGGCTACACCTTC.

The chain carries TRBV7-9 and TRBJ2-3; D possibly corresponds to TRBD1 (6 bases). The V gene's germline CDR1 is SEHNR and CDR2 FQNEAQ (reference sequence). V lost 5 bases, J lost 2 bases, and 14 bases lay in between. The CDR3 loop spans 15 amino acids. CDR3 sequence reads: CASSPTGKATDTQYF. DNA for the CDR3: TGTGCCAGCAGCCCTACAGGGAAAGCCACAGATACGCAGTATTTT.

V and J are TRBV29-1 and TRBJ2-3; 9 nucleotides line up with TRBD1. V trimming: 0 bases; J trimming: 3 bases; junction bases outside the gene matches: 10. This CDR3 spans 17 amino acids. CDR1 and CDR2 (germline): SQVTM, ANQGSEA. The DNA of the CDR3 is TGCAGCGTTGAAGATCAACCTTCGGACAGGGGAACAGATACGCAGTATTTT. Its translation is CSVEDQPSDRGTDTQYF.

The sample holds one count of this clone. The chain links TRBV5-4 to TRBJ2-7; D perhaps matches TRBD1 (6 bases). The CDR3 is 14 residues long. V lost 5 bases and J lost 0, with 12 bases in between. CDR1 SGHNT and CDR2 YYREEE come from the germline V gene (reference sequence). This CDR3 reads CASSSPDSSYEQYF. The CDR3, as DNA: TGTGCCAGCAGTTCCCCGGACAGCTCCTACGAGCAGTACTTC.

The chain employs TRBV2 and TRBJ2-7, with D possibly matching TRBD1 (7 bases). With 3 bases removed from V and 2 bases from J, the gap between germline ends came to 14 bases. Germline V CDR1 and CDR2: SNHLY, FYNNEI. This CDR3 has 15 residues. The CDR3 DNA reads TGTGCCAGCAGTGAGCGGAGGGGGCTTACCTACGAGCAGTACTTC. It specifies CASSERRGLTYEQYF.

CDR3 region: CSTRQGPTEAFF. CDR3 DNA sequence: TGCAGCACCCGACAGGGGCCCACTGAAGCTTTCTTT. The rearrangement links TRBV29-1 to TRBJ1-1; 8 nucleotides agree with TRBD1. CDR1 is SQVTM, CDR2 ANQGSEA, per germline. CDR3 length equals 12 residues. V lost 8 bases to trimming and J lost 4 bases; unmatched junction nucleotides: 6.

The V gene is TRBV29-1, the J gene TRBJ2-7; TRBD1 matches at 11 bases. This CDR3 contains 14 residues. Trimming at V came to 6 bases and at J to 6 bases, leaving 10 bases not matched to a gene. The germline V gene encodes CDR1 SQVTM and CDR2 ANQGSEA. Written as DNA, the CDR3 is TGCAGCGTACGACCACGGACAGGGGGCTTCGAGCAGTACTTC. The encoded protein is CSVRPRTGGFEQYF.

The chain links TRBV7-9 to TRBJ1-5; the D gene is possibly TRBD1 (5 bases). With 5 bases removed from V and 9 bases from J, the gap between germline ends came to 14 bases. Germline-derived CDR1 and CDR2 are SEHNR and FQNEAQ (reference sequence). This CDR3 region has 13 residues. Here the CDR3 DNA reads TGTGCCAGCAGCCTCGCGGGGGTGGCGCCCCAGCATTTT. The encoded protein is CASSLAGVAPQHF. The full variable domain, rest sourced from reference TRBV7-9 and TRBJ1-5, is DTGVSQNPRHKITKRGQNVTFRCDPISEHNRLYWYRQTLGQGPEFLTYFQNEAQLEKSRLLSDRFSAERPKGSFSTLEIQRTEQGDSAMYLCASSLAGVAPQHFGDGTRLSIL.

The chain carries TRBV7-6 and TRBJ2-5, with TRBD2 as a possible D gene (6 bases). This CDR3 has 16 residues. The germline V gene has CDR1 SGHVS and CDR2 FNYEAQ. Trimming took off 2 bases at V and 2 bases at J, with 15 bases between the two ends. CDR3 sequence: CASSLRASDRQETQYF. CDR3 nucleotides: TGTGCCAGCAGCTTACGGGCTAGCGACCGACAAGAGACCCAGTACTTC.

This chain connects TRBV13 to TRBJ2-1; D not certain. The CDR3 has 14 residues. V lost 0 bases, J lost 4 bases, and 7 bases lay in between. Germline CDR1 and CDR2: PRHDT and FYEKMQ (reference sequence). CDR3 sequence (DNA): TGTGCCAGCAGCTTAGGCCTAGGTTACAATGAGCAGTTCTTC. Protein product: CASSLGLGYNEQFF. Using reference TRBV13 and TRBJ2-1 for the parts outside the CDR3, the full variable domain is AAGVIQSPRHLIKEKRETATLKCYPIPRHDTVYWYQQGPGQDPQFLISFYEKMQSDKGSIPDRFSAQQFSDYHSELNMSSLELGDSALYFCASSLGLGYNEQFFGPGTRLTVL.

As to this clone: Other nucleotide sequences from this sample produce the same CDR3. The chain combines TRBV30 with TRBJ2-1; no clear D. The CDR3 spans 11 residues. Germline V gene sequence: CDR1 GTSNPN, CDR2 SVGIG (reference sequence). With 2 bases removed from V and 7 bases from J, the gap between germline ends came to 6 bases. CDR3 sequence: CAWSRSNEQFF. The DNA for the CDR3 is TGTGCCTGGAGTAGATCTAATGAGCAGTTCTTC.